These T cell receptor beta chains were read from a single sample in a study of T cells in Graves' hyperthyroidism and ophthalmopathy. TCRdb reprocessed the multiplex PCR reads via MiXCR and lists one record per CDR3 protein. The sample comprises 150,000 or so distinct CDR3 sequences, approximately 24% of which are singletons, and 60% to 80% rests with the top ten. The material sequenced was blood. These receptors were obtained from a woman between 50 and 59 years old with Graves' hyperthyroidism that later progressed to Graves' ophthalmopathy. Both conserved end residues are part of each CDR3. Each record gives: D gene, V gene, clone size, J gene, CDR3 protein, CDR3 DNA. D genes are given only for firm matches. Size values are once, few and many counts, or a class for expanded clones, and some rows have none.

>TRBD1|TRBV9|.|TRBJ2-1
CASSRRTGGSYNEQFF
TGTGCCAGCAGCCGAAGGACAGGGGGCTCCTACAATGAGCAGTTCTTC
>.|TRBV29-1|.|TRBJ2-1
CSQGGGYNEQFF
TGCAGCCAGGGAGGCGGTTACAATGAGCAGTTCTTC
>TRBD2|TRBV6-1|few|TRBJ2-3
CASRMTSGIHTQYF
TGTGCCAGCAGGATGACTAGCGGGATACATACGCAGTATTTT
>TRBD2|TRBV20-1|many|TRBJ2-5
CSARDASGKSRETQYF
TGCAGTGCTAGAGATGCGAGCGGGAAGTCTCGAGAGACCCAGTACTTC
>.|TRBV7-3|.|TRBJ2-1
CASSQVGASGMGGNEQFF
TGTGCCAGCAGCCAGGTGGGGGCCAGCGGGATGGGTGGCAATGAGCAGTTCTTC
>.|TRBV7-2|many|TRBJ1-1
CASSLGVITEAFF
TGTGCCAGCAGCTTAGGTGTAATCACTGAAGCTTTCTTT
>TRBD2|TRBV5-1|many|TRBJ2-7
CASSPGLAGKEQYF
TGCGCCAGCAGCCCGGGACTAGCGGGGAAGGAGCAGTACTTC
>.|TRBV7-6|many|TRBJ2-2
CASSKDGDTGELFF
TGTGCCAGCAGCAAGGACGGAGACACCGGGGAGCTGTTTTTT
>.|TRBV7-2|.|TRBJ2-2
CASSLEVGANTGELFF
TGTGCCAGCAGCTTAGAAGTCGGCGCGAACACCGGGGAGCTGTTTTTT
>.|TRBV6-2/TRBV6-3|few|TRBJ1-3
CASSYSRISGNTIYF
TGTGCCAGCAGTTACTCGAGGATCTCTGGAAACACCATATATTTT
>.|TRBV12-3/TRBV12-4|many|TRBJ2-6
CASSYDSGSSGANVLTF
TGTGCCAGCAGTTACGACAGTGGTTCCTCTGGGGCCAACGTCCTGACTTTC
>.|TRBV3-1|many|TRBJ1-1
CASSRLARAGGTEAFF
TGTGCCAGCAGCCGCTTAGCCCGGGCGGGGGGCACTGAAGCTTTCTTT
>.|TRBV6-2/TRBV6-3|.|TRBJ1-1
CASSYGNLMNTEAFF
TGTGCCAGCAGTTACGGGAACCTCATGAACACTGAAGCTTTCTTT
>.|TRBV15|few|TRBJ2-5
CATSRAGGETQYF
TGTGCCACCAGCAGAGCTGGCGGAGAGACCCAGTACTTC
>.|TRBV11-2|many|TRBJ2-3
CASSLDQRGTDTQYF
TGTGCCAGCAGCTTAGATCAGCGGGGCACAGATACGCAGTATTTT
>TRBD1|TRBV3-1|many|TRBJ2-1
CASSQELRQGARNEQFF
TGTGCCAGCAGCCAAGAGCTCAGACAGGGGGCGCGCAATGAGCAGTTCTTC
>.|TRBV2|many|TRBJ1-4
CASRKQGLLLANEKLFF
TGTGCCAGCAGAAAGCAGGGGCTTCTGCTTGCTAATGAAAAACTGTTTTTT
>TRBD1|TRBV12-3/TRBV12-4|many|TRBJ1-1
CASRTGVRTEAFF
TGTGCCAGCAGGACAGGGGTAAGAACTGAAGCTTTCTTT
>TRBD2|TRBV6-1|many|TRBJ2-1
CASRPLSGTRQYEQFF
TGTGCCAGCAGACCTCTGAGCGGGACCCGACAATATGAGCAGTTCTTC
>.|TRBV18|.|TRBJ2-1
CASSPVVAYNEQFF
TGTGCCAGCTCCCCGGTTGTAGCCTACAATGAGCAGTTCTTC
>.|TRBV6-1|few|TRBJ2-5
CASSPTGSETQYF
TGTGCCAGCAGCCCAACAGGGAGCGAGACCCAGTACTTC
>.|TRBV6-2/TRBV6-3|many|TRBJ2-4
CASSRDPGENIQYF
TGTGCCAGCAGTAGGGACCCTGGGGAAAACATTCAGTACTTC
>TRBD2|TRBV5-1|few|TRBJ2-1
CASSQGLAGRDEQFF
TGCGCCAGCAGCCAGGGACTAGCGGGGAGAGATGAGCAGTTCTTC
>.|TRBV7-2|many|TRBJ1-5
CASSLGTHNQPQHF
TGTGCCAGCAGCTTAGGGACACACAATCAGCCCCAGCATTTT
>TRBD2|TRBV20-1|many|TRBJ2-7
CSANEWGSGTSAYEQYF
TGCAGTGCTAACGAATGGGGCTCCGGGACTAGCGCCTACGAGCAGTACTTC
>TRBD1|TRBV24-1|.|TRBJ1-3
CATSGPSKGAENTIYF
TGTGCCACCAGTGGCCCCTCTAAGGGGGCTGAAAACACCATATATTTT
>.|TRBV10-2|.|TRBJ2-1
CASSESEGVEQFF
TGCGCCAGCAGTGAGTCGGAAGGGGTTGAGCAGTTCTTC
>.|TRBV7-2|.|TRBJ2-5
CASSDRVLTQETQYF
TGTGCCAGCAGCGATAGGGTCCTGACACAAGAGACCCAGTACTTC
>TRBD1|TRBV10-2|many|TRBJ1-1
CASRSRDRPTEAFF
TGCGCCAGCAGGTCCCGGGACAGGCCCACTGAAGCTTTCTTT
>TRBD1|TRBV10-3|many|TRBJ1-2
CAISQDRGPASNYGYTF
TGTGCCATCAGCCAAGACAGGGGGCCCGCTTCTAACTATGGCTACACCTTC
>.|TRBV6-1|many|TRBJ1-1
CASLRGTEAFF
TGTGCCAGCCTAAGGGGGACTGAAGCTTTCTTT
>TRBD1|TRBV20-1|many|TRBJ2-3
CSGDRDTDTQYF
TGCAGTGGGGACAGGGACACAGATACGCAGTATTTT
>.|TRBV7-8|many|TRBJ1-5
CASSRTTQGWPQHF
TGTGCCAGCAGCCGGACGACTCAGGGTTGGCCCCAGCATTTT
>.|TRBV6-2/TRBV6-3|many|TRBJ2-7
CASKPFSRAQTTWEYF
TGTGCCAGCAAACCCTTCTCGCGGGCCCAAACTACGTGGGAGTACTTC
>.|TRBV3-1|many|TRBJ1-2
CASSQVGLDGYTF
TGTGCCAGCAGCCAAGTCGGCCTCGATGGCTACACCTTC
>TRBD1|TRBV6-1|many|TRBJ1-3
CASGQEPSGNTIYF
TGTGCCAGCGGACAGGAACCTTCTGGAAACACCATATATTTT
>.|TRBV20-1|many|TRBJ2-3
CRGSSTDTQYF
TGCAGGGGGTCAAGCACAGATACGCAGTATTTT
>.|TRBV28|many|TRBJ2-7
CASSYILGLYEQYF
TGTGCCAGCAGTTACATTCTCGGTCTTTACGAGCAGTACTTC
>TRBD2|TRBV20-1|many|TRBJ2-3
CSASPPGGQAQYF
TGCAGTGCTAGTCCCCCGGGAGGGCAAGCGCAGTATTTT
>.|TRBV7-2|few|TRBJ2-2
CASSLGQRLVVSGELFF
TGTGCCAGCAGCTTAGGGCAGAGACTAGTAGTTTCCGGGGAGCTGTTTTTT
>.|TRBV24-1|few|TRBJ1-2
CATSSTGLNYGYTF
TGTGCCACCAGTTCCACAGGACTTAACTATGGCTACACCTTC
>TRBD1|TRBV27|many|TRBJ2-7
CASRGTGGYEQYF
TGTGCCAGCAGGGGGACAGGGGGGTACGAGCAGTACTTC
>TRBD1|TRBV5-1|few|TRBJ1-4
CASSLAAGGGEKLFF
TGCGCCAGCAGCTTGGCCGCAGGGGGGGGTGAAAAACTGTTTTTT
>TRBD2|TRBV9|many|TRBJ2-3
CASSVEAGGGDTDTQYF
TGTGCCAGCAGCGTAGAGGCCGGGGGGGGAGATACAGATACGCAGTATTTT
>TRBD2|TRBV11-2|many|TRBJ2-1
CASNPANSGSRGEQFF
TGTGCCAGCAACCCTGCAAATAGCGGGAGTCGAGGTGAGCAGTTCTTC
>.|TRBV18|many|TRBJ1-4
CASSPRSQTNEKLFF
TGTGCCAGCTCACCGAGGTCCCAAACTAATGAAAAACTGTTTTTT
>.|TRBV5-1|many|TRBJ1-1
CASSFGSNTEAFF
TGCGCCAGCAGCTTTGGTTCGAACACTGAAGCTTTCTTT
>TRBD2|TRBV6-1|.|TRBJ2-3
CASSEVSSGRAQYF
TGTGCCAGCAGTGAAGTGAGTAGCGGGAGGGCGCAGTATTTT
>TRBD1|TRBV20-1|few|TRBJ1-1
CSARDRQGRRGTFF
TGCAGTGCTAGAGATCGACAGGGCCGCCGGGGGACTTTCTTT
>TRBD1|TRBV30|.|TRBJ1-1
CAWRDRGAEAFF
TGTGCCTGGAGAGACAGGGGTGCTGAAGCTTTCTTT
>.|TRBV20-1|many|TRBJ2-7
CSARAEMGWDREQYF
TGCAGTGCTAGAGCGGAGATGGGGTGGGATAGAGAGCAGTACTTC
>.|TRBV20-1|.|TRBJ2-4
CSAPRGGGGRDIQYF
TGCAGTGCTCCTAGGGGGGGCGGAGGACGGGACATTCAGTACTTC
>TRBD2|TRBV7-7|.|TRBJ2-2
CASSGGYDTGELFF
TGTGCTAGCAGCGGGGGCTACGACACCGGGGAGCTGTTTTTT